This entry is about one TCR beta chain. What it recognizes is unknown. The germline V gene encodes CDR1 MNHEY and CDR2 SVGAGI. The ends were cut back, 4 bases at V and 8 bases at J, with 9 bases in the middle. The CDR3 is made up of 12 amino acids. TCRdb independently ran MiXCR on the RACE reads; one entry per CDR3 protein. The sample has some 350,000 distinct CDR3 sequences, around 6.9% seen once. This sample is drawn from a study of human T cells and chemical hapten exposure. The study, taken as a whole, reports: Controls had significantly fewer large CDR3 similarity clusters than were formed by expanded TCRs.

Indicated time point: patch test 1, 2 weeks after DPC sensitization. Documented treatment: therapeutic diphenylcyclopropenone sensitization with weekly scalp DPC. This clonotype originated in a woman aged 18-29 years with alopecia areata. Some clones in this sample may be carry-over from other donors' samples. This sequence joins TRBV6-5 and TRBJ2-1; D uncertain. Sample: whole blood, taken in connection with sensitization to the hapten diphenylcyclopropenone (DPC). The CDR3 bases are TGTGCCAGCAGTTTTGGGATGCATGAGCAGTTCTTC. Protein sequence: CASSFGMHEQFF.